The 20 T cell receptor beta chains reported below all come from one sample, sequenced in a study of blood T cells in healthy people across ages. Alongside a J-beta primer mix, a sample-barcoded 5' primer served in a second PCR lasting 7 to 11 cycles. TCRdb ran MiXCR on the 5' RACE reads and lists one entry per CDR3 protein. The table lists fewer than 900,000 distinct CDR3 sequences, roughly 45% of them singletons. The material sequenced was blood. The receptors derive from a woman aged 55-69 years in good health.

The CDR3 coding sequence is TGTGCCAGCAGCCCGGCGGGACAAACCAATGAGCAGTTCTTC. Encoded protein: CASSPAGQTNEQFF. The chain links TRBV7-3 to TRBJ2-1, with D possibly called TRBD1 or TRBD2 (6 bases each). Per germline, CDR1 SGHTA and CDR2 FQGTGA. V was trimmed by 5 bases and J by 6 bases, leaving 14 bases between them. This CDR3 has 14 residues. The full variable domain, rest sourced from reference TRBV7-3 and TRBJ2-1, is GAGVSQTPSNKVTEKGKYVELRCDPISGHTALYWYRQSLGQGPEFLIYFQGTGAADDSGLPNDRFFAVRPEGSVSTLKIQRTERGDSAVYLCASSPAGQTNEQFFGPGTRLTVL.

The sample holds a few counts of this clonotype. This sequence joins TRBV29-1 and TRBJ2-2; D is possibly TRBD1 or TRBD2 (6 bases each). The CDR3 loop spans 13 amino acids. The germline V and J ends were trimmed by 6 bases and 5 bases, with 13 bases remaining between them. CDR1 and CDR2 from the germline V gene are SQVTM and ANQGSEA. CDR3 DNA sequence: TGCAGCGTCCGGCTAGGGGGGACCGGGGAGCTGTTTTTT. It is translated as CSVRLGGTGELFF.

The chain is built from TRBV5-1 and TRBJ2-5; 7 nucleotides match TRBD2. After removal of 2 bases from V and 4 bases from J, the junction contained 17 bases not matched to a gene. The CDR3 spans 18 residues. Germline V gives CDR1 SGHRS, CDR2 YFSETQ. CDR3 nucleotide sequence: TGCGCCAGCAGCTTCCTCATGGCGGGGGACTTTTCAACAGAGACCCAGTACTTC. This codes for CASSFLMAGDFSTETQYF.

The genes are TRBV30 and TRBJ2-7; a possible D gene is TRBD1 (6 bases). Looked up from germline, CDR1 is GTSNPN and CDR2 is SVGIG (reference sequence). V lost 7 bases and J 2 bases, leaving 18 bases between the germline ends. The CDR3 has 14 residues. CDR3 sequence (DNA): TGTGCCTCTCAGGGCCCAGGGGAGCCCTACGAGCAGTACTTC. Amino acids: CASQGPGEPYEQYF.

The chain recombines TRBV20-1 with TRBJ2-7; D is undetermined. V lost 2 bases and J lost 7, with 12 bases in between. Germline V lookup: CDR1 DFQATT, CDR2 SNEGSKA (reference sequence). The CDR3 consists of 12 residues. CDR3 amino acids: CSARRLNNEQYF. CDR3 in DNA: TGCAGTGCTAGAAGGCTAAACAATGAGCAGTACTTC.

This clonotype was counted a few times. The chain recombines TRBV20-1 with TRBJ2-5; D call uncertain. V lost 3 bases, J lost 5 bases, and 16 bases lay in between. The CDR3 length is 14 residues. Germline V lookup: CDR1 DFQATT, CDR2 SNEGSKA (reference sequence). CDR3 nucleotides: TGCAGTGCTAGGGTCGACTCTCTTAGGGAGACCCAGTACTTC. Amino acids: CSARVDSLRETQYF.

This clonotype has a handful of counts. The chain joins TRBV4-2 to TRBJ2-7; D is ambiguous. V shed 0 bases and J shed 1 base, with 10 bases lying between them. Germline CDR1 LGHNA, CDR2 YNFKEQ. CDR3 length: 15 amino acids. This chain's CDR3 is CASSQDSLNSYEQYF. DNA for the CDR3: TGTGCCAGCAGCCAAGACTCCTTGAATTCCTACGAGCAGTACTTC.

This clonotype was found once. V usage is TRBV2 and J usage is TRBJ1-6; no clear D gene. V lost 2 bases and J 6 bases, leaving 8 bases between the germline ends. The CDR3 has 14 amino acids. Per the germline V gene, CDR1 is SNHLY and CDR2 is FYNNEI. The CDR3 DNA sequence: TGTGCCAGCAGTGAAAGTCGGGTTAATTCACCCCTCCACTTT. It is translated as CASSESRVNSPLHF.

A few counts support this clonotype. The genes are TRBV9 and TRBJ2-1; the D gene is possibly TRBD2 (6 bases). Trimming removed 3 bases at V and 0 bases at J, with 7 bases between. The CDR3 has 14 residues. Germline lookup yields CDR1 SGDLS and CDR2 YYNGEE. CDR3 bases: TGTGCCAGCAGCGGCGGGACCTCCTACAATGAGCAGTTCTTC. Protein sequence: CASSGGTSYNEQFF.

The V and J genes are TRBV29-1 and TRBJ2-7; D gene uncertain. CDR1 and CDR2 from the germline V gene are SQVTM and ANQGSEA. This CDR3 spans 13 amino acids. The germline V and J ends were trimmed by 4 bases and 2 bases, with 12 bases remaining between them. Here the CDR3 reads CSVVEDWAYEQYF. The DNA of the CDR3 is TGCAGCGTTGTCGAAGACTGGGCCTACGAGCAGTACTTC.

The chain links TRBV27 to TRBJ1-1, with D possibly being TRBD1 (6 bases). Germline values: CDR1 MNHEY, CDR2 SMNVEV (reference sequence). CDR3 length equals 13 residues. Between the trimmed V and J ends, which lost 2 bases and 8 bases, there was a span of 12 bases. CDR3 residues: CASSLGLGTEAFF. The DNA of the CDR3 is TGTGCCAGCAGTTTAGGTTTAGGGACAGAAGCTTTCTTT.

A note on this clonotype: A read error is possible here, since a much larger clone lies one base away. The genes are TRBV5-1 and TRBJ1-6, with D maybe TRBD1 (5 bases). The CDR3 spans 14 residues. Germline CDR1 and CDR2: SGHRS and YFSETQ. The CDR3 coding sequence is TGCGCCTGCAGCTTGGAACAGGCAAATTCACCCCTCCACTTT. This translates into CACSLEQANSPLHF.

The rearrangement joins TRBV5-6 to TRBJ1-2; D call uncertain. Germline V CDR1 and CDR2: SGHDT, YYEEEE. This CDR3 has 13 amino acids. Trimming took 1 base from V and 5 from J, leaving 9 bases between them. The CDR3 DNA reads as TGTGCCAGCAGCTTGCCAGGTCCTTATGGCTACACCTTC. Translated: CASSLPGPYGYTF. The complete variable domain, with remaining parts taken from reference TRBV5-6 and TRBJ1-2, reads DAGVTQSPTHLIKTRGQQVTLRCSPKSGHDTVSWYQQALGQGPQFIFQYYEEEERQRGNFPDRFSGHQFPNYSSELNVNALLLGDSALYLCASSLPGPYGYTFGSGTRLTVV.

The chain is built from TRBV7-2 and TRBJ2-1, with D uncertain. V was pared by 1 base and J by 5 bases, with 9 bases between. The CDR3 has 14 residues. The germline V gene has CDR1 SGHTA and CDR2 FQGNSA. CDR3 amino acids: CASSLDPTNNEQFF. The CDR3 DNA follows: TGTGCCAGCAGCTTAGATCCAACAAACAATGAGCAGTTCTTC.

This clonotype has a handful of counts. The chain employs TRBV29-1 and TRBJ2-1; D is unclear. The germline V gene encodes CDR1 SQVTM and CDR2 ANQGSEA. The V gene lost 7 bases and the J gene lost 0 bases, with 13 bases spanning the gap. The CDR3 contains 14 residues. The CDR3 region has the DNA TGCAGCGCTATTGAACTAAGCTCCTACAATGAGCAGTTCTTC. This translates into CSAIELSSYNEQFF.

This clonotype was seen a single time. The rearrangement uses TRBV5-6 and TRBJ1-2; the D is unclear. V was trimmed by 6 bases and J by 6 bases, leaving 18 bases between them. Germline CDR1 and CDR2: SGHDT and YYEEEE. The CDR3 runs to 14 residues. Written as DNA, the CDR3 is TGTGCCAGCACCGTGCCTTCCCCCGGTCATGGCTACACCTTC. This encodes CASTVPSPGHGYTF. Variable domain in full (rest from reference TRBV5-6 and TRBJ1-2): DAGVTQSPTHLIKTRGQQVTLRCSPKSGHDTVSWYQQALGQGPQFIFQYYEEEERQRGNFPDRFSGHQFPNYSSELNVNALLLGDSALYLCASTVPSPGHGYTFGSGTRLTVV.

This clonotype came up once. The rearrangement uses TRBV5-1 and TRBJ2-2; D ambiguous. V was clipped by 4 bases and J by 5 bases, with 12 bases between them. The germline V gene encodes CDR1 SGHRS and CDR2 YFSETQ. This CDR3 spans 14 amino acids. CDR3 loop: CASSTGSGTGELFF. CDR3 in DNA: TGCGCCAGCAGCACTGGTTCAGGAACCGGGGAGCTGTTTTTT.

J is TRBJ1-2 and V is TRBV28; 9 bases match TRBD1. The CDR3 runs 14 residues. Germline CDR1 and CDR2: MDHEN and SYDVKM. The trim removed 4 bases at V and 8 bases at J, leaving 8 bases unmatched. CDR3 nucleotides: TGTGCCAGCAGTTCCTCACAGGGGGCGTGGGGCTACACCTTC. This encodes CASSSSQGAWGYTF.

The V call is TRBV10-3, the J call TRBJ1-4; TRBD1 is a possible D gene (6 bases). In germline, CDR1 is ENHRY, CDR2 SYGVKD. This CDR3 comprises 18 residues. Trimming pared 3 bases from V and 8 bases from J, leaving 25 bases between. The CDR3 spells CAISDQPSLGRGGEKLFF. The CDR3 region has the DNA TGTGCCATCAGTGATCAACCCTCATTGGGCAGGGGTGGAGAAAAACTGTTTTTT.

V gene TRBV7-9 combines with J gene TRBJ2-5; 7 nucleotides line up with TRBD1. Looked up from germline, CDR1 is SEHNR and CDR2 is FQNEAQ (reference sequence). V shed 3 bases and J 1 base; nucleotides not matched to a gene: 5. The CDR3 totals 15 residues. The CDR3 nucleotides are TGTGCCAGCAGCTTCGGGACAGTCTTCCAAGAGACCCAGTACTTC. It codes for CASSFGTVFQETQYF. Full variable domain (rest looked up from reference TRBV7-9 and TRBJ2-5): DTGVSQNPRHKITKRGQNVTFRCDPISEHNRLYWYRQTLGQGPEFLTYFQNEAQLEKSRLLSDRFSAERPKGSFSTLEIQRTEQGDSAMYLCASSFGTVFQETQYFGPGTRLLVL.